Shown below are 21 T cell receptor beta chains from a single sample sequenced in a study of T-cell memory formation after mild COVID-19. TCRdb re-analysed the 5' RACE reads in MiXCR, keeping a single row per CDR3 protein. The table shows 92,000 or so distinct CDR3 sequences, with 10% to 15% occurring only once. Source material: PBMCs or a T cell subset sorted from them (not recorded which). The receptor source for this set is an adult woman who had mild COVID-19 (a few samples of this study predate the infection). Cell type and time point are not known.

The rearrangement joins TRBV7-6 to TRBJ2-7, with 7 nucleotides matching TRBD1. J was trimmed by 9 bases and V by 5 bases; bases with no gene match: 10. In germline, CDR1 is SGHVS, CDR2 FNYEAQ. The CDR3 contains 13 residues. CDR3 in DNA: TGTGCCAGCAGCCCCCGGGACAGCCACAGGCAGTACTTC. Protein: CASSPRDSHRQYF.

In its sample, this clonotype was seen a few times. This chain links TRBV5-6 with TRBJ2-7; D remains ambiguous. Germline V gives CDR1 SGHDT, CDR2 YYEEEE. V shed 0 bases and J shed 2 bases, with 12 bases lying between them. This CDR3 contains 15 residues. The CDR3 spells CASSLVPDLTYEQYF. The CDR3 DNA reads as TGTGCCAGCAGCTTGGTTCCCGACCTAACCTACGAGCAGTACTTC.

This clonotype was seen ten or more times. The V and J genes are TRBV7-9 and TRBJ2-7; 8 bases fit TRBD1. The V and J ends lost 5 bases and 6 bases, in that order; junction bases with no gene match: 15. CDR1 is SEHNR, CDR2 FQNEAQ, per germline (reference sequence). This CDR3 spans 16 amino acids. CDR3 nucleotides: TGTGCCAGCAGCCGCGACGGACAGGGCGTCCCTGGCGAGCAGTACTTC. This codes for CASSRDGQGVPGEQYF. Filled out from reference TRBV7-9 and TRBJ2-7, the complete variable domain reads DTGVSQNPRHKITKRGQNVTFRCDPISEHNRLYWYRQTLGQGPEFLTYFQNEAQLEKSRLLSDRFSAERPKGSFSTLEIQRTEQGDSAMYLCASSRDGQGVPGEQYFGPGTRLTVT.

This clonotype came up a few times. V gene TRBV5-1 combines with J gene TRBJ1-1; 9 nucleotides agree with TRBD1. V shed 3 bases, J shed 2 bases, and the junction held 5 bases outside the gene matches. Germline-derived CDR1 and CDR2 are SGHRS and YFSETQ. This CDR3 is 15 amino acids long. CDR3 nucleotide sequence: TGCGCCAGCAGCTACGTACAGGGGGCAAACACTGAAGCTTTCTTT. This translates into CASSYVQGANTEAFF. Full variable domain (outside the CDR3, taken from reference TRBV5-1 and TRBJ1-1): KAGVTQTPRYLIKTRGQQVTLSCSPISGHRSVSWYQQTPGQGLQFLFEYFSETQRNKGNFPGRFSGRQFSNSRSEMNVSTLELGDSALYLCASSYVQGANTEAFFGQGTRLTVV.

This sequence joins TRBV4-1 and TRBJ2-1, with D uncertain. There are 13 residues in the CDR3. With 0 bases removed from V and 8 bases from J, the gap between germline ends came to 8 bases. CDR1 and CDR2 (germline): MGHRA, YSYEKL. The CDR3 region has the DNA TGCGCCAGCAGCCAAGATGGCCGAGATGAGCAGTTCTTC. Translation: CASSQDGRDEQFF.

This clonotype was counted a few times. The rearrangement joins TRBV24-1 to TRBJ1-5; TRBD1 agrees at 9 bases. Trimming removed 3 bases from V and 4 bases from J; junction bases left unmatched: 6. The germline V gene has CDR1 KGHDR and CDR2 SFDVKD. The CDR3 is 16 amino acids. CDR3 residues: CATSDPRTGENQPQHF. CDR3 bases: TGTGCCACCAGTGATCCTCGGACAGGGGAAAATCAGCCCCAGCATTTT.

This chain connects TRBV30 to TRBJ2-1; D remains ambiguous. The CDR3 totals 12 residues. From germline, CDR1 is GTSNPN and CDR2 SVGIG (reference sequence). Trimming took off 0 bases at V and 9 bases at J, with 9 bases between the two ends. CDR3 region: CAWSVLGTEQFF. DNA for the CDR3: TGTGCCTGGAGTGTGTTGGGTACTGAGCAGTTCTTC. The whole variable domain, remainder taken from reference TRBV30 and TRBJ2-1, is SQTIHQWPATLVQPVGSPLSLECTVEGTSNPNLYWYRQAAGRGLQLLFYSVGIGQISSEVPQNLSASRPQDRQFILSSKKLLLSDSGFYLCAWSVLGTEQFFGPGTRLTVL.

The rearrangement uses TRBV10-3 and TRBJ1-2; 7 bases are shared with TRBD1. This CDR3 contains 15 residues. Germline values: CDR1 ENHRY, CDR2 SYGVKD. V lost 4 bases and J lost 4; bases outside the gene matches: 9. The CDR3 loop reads CAISAETGPPYGYTF. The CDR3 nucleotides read TGTGCCATCAGTGCTGAGACAGGGCCTCCCTATGGCTACACCTTC.

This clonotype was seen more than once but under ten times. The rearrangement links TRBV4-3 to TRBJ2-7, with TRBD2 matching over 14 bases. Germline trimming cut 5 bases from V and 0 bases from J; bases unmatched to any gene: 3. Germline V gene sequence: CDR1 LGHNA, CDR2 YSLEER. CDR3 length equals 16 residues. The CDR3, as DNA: TGCGCCAGCAGCATAGGGACTAGCGGGAGCTCCTACGAGCAGTACTTC. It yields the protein CASSIGTSGSSYEQYF.

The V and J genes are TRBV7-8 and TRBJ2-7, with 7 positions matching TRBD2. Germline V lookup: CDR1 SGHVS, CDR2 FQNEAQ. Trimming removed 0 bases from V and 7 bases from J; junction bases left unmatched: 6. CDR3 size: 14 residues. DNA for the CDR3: TGTGCCAGCAGCTTAGCGGTGACAGCGGGGGAGCAGTACTTC. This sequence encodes CASSLAVTAGEQYF.

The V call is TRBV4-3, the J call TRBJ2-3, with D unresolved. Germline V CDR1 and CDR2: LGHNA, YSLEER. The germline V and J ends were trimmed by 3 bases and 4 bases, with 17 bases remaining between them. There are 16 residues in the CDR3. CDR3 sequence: CASSHVRTSEADTQYF. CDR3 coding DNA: TGCGCCAGCAGCCATGTGCGGACCAGCGAGGCAGATACGCAGTATTTT.

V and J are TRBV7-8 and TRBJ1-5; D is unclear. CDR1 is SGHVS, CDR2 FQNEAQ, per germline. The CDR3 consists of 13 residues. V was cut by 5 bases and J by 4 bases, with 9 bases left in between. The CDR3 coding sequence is TGTGCCAGCAGCCGTGGAACAAATCAGCCCCAGCATTTT. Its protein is CASSRGTNQPQHF. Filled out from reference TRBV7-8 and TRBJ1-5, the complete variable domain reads GAGVSQSPRYKVAKRGQDVALRCDPISGHVSLFWYQQALGQGPEFLTYFQNEAQLDKSGLPSDRFFAERPEGSVSTLKIQRTQQEDSAVYLCASSRGTNQPQHFGDGTRLSIL.

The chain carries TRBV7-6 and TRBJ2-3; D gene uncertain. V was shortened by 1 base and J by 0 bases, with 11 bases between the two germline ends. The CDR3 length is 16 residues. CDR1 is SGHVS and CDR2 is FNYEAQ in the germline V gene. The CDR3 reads CASSLEGGPSTDTQYF. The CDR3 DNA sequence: TGTGCCAGCAGCTTAGAGGGTGGGCCTAGCACAGATACGCAGTATTTT.

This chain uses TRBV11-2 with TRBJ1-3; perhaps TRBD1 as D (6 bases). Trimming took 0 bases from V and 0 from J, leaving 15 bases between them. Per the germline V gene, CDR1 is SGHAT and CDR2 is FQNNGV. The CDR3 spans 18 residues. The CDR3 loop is CASSLDIPGQSSGNTIYF. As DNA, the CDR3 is TGTGCCAGCAGCTTAGATATCCCGGGACAAAGCTCTGGAAACACCATATATTTT.

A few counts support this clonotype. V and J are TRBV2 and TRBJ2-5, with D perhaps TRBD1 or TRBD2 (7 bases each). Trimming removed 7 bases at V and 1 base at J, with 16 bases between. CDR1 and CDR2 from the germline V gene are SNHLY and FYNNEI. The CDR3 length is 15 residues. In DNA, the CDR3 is TGTGCCAGCACAGGGGGGGCCACTCCCCAAGAGACCCAGTACTTC. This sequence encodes CASTGGATPQETQYF.

The CDR3 region is CASSLSPGSSFEQFF. The CDR3 region has the DNA TGTGCCAGCAGCTTATCGCCCGGGTCCTCTTTTGAGCAGTTCTTC. This chain joins TRBV7-3 and TRBJ2-1; D gene uncertain. From germline, CDR1 is SGHTA and CDR2 FQGTGA. The CDR3 has 15 residues. Trimming cost V 2 bases and J 9 bases, with 17 bases left between them. Combining the CDR3 with reference TRBV7-3 and TRBJ2-1 gives the whole variable domain GAGVSQTPSNKVTEKGKYVELRCDPISGHTALYWYRQSLGQGPEFLIYFQGTGAADDSGLPNDRFFAVRPEGSVSTLKIQRTERGDSAVYLCASSLSPGSSFEQFFGPGTRLTVL.

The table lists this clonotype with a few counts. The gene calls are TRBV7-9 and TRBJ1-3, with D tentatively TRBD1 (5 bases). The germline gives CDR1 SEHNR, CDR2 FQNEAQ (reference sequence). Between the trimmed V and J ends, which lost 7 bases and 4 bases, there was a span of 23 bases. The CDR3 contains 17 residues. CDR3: CASTLLGQAPIGNTIYF. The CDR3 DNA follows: TGTGCCAGCACCCTCCTGGGGCAGGCCCCGATCGGAAACACCATATATTTT.

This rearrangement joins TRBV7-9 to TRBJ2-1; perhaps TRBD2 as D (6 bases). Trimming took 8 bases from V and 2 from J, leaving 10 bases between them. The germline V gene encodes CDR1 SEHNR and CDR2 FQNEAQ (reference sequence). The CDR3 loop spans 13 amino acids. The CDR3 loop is CASRRGAYNEQFF. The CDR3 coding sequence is TGTGCCAGCCGGAGGGGTGCCTACAATGAGCAGTTCTTC.

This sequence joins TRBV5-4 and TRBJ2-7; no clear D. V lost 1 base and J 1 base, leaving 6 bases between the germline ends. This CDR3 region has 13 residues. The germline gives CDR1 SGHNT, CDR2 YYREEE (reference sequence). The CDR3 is CASSLHSSYEQYF. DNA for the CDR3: TGTGCCAGCAGCTTGCACAGTTCCTACGAGCAGTACTTC.

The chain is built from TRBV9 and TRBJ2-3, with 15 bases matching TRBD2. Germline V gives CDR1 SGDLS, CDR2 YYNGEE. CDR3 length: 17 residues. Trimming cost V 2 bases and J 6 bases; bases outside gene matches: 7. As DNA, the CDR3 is TGTGCCAGCAGCGTTTCAGGGACTAGCGGGGGGATGGATACGCAGTATTTT. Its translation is CASSVSGTSGGMDTQYF. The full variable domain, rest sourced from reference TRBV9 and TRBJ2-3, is DSGVTQTPKHLITATGQRVTLRCSPRSGDLSVYWYQQSLDQGLQFLIQYYNGEERAKGNILERFSAQQFPDLHSELNLSSLELGDSALYFCASSVSGTSGGMDTQYFGPGTRLTVL.

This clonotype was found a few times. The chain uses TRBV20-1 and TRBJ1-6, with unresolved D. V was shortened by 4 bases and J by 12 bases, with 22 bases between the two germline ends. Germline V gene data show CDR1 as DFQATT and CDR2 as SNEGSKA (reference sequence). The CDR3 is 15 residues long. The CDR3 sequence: CSATSTRNSAVPLHF. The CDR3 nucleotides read TGCAGTGCTACCTCGACCCGTAATAGTGCAGTACCCCTCCACTTT.